This entry lists 29 T cell receptor beta chains sequenced from one sample in a study of neoadjuvant anti-PD-1 for oral cavity cancer. As for time point: after neoadjuvant nivolumab, at surgical resection. Repertoires were generated with immunoSEQ multiplex PCR, while TCRdb's copy carries only in-frame clones and drops some. The sample consists of more than 13,000 clones, 73% of them appearing once. The sequencing used PBMCs, collected after nivolumab (anti-PD-1) treatment. These receptors were taken from a person aged 35-79 years with oral cavity squamous cell carcinoma.

V and J are TRBV10-3 and TRBJ2-1; D call uncertain. Trimming removed 0 bases from V and 4 bases from J, with 13 bases in between. Germline CDR1 and CDR2: ENHRY and SYGVKD. The CDR3 spans 16 residues. The CDR3 region is CAISESSGTVYNEQFF. The CDR3, as DNA: TGTGCCATCAGTGAGTCCTCCGGAACAGTGTACAATGAGCAGTTCTTC.

This clone was observed a handful of times. The CDR3, as DNA: TGTGCCAGCAGCCCCAGGGGGTCCTATGGCTACACCTTC. The encoded protein is CASSPRGSYGYTF. The chain uses TRBV7-8 and TRBJ1-2, with 7 bases lining up with TRBD1. The ends lost 5 bases at V and 4 bases at J; junction bases unmatched: 4. The CDR3 totals 13 residues. The V gene's germline CDR1 is SGHVS and CDR2 FQNEAQ.

This clone was observed a few times. The rearrangement joins TRBV27 to TRBJ2-4; D uncertain. The CDR3 consists of 16 residues. With 6 bases removed from V and 0 bases from J, the gap between germline ends came to 15 bases. Germline assignment: CDR1 MNHEY and CDR2 SMNVEV (reference sequence). CDR3 region: CASSAEDALAKNIQYF. CDR3 in DNA: TGTGCCAGCAGCGCCGAAGACGCTCTAGCCAAAAACATTCAGTACTTC.

The chain carries TRBV11-3 and TRBJ2-1; 11 positions agree with TRBD2. With 0 bases clipped from V and 10 bases from J, the junction kept 5 bases outside the gene matches. The CDR3 contains 15 residues. Germline CDR1 reads SGHNT; CDR2 reads YENEEA. The CDR3 DNA is TGTGCCAGCAGCTTAGATAGCGGGAGGGGAACCGAGCAGTTCTTC. Encoded protein: CASSLDSGRGTEQFF.

The rearrangement uses TRBV6-1 and TRBJ2-5, with 10 bases aligning to TRBD1. V trimming: 4 bases; J trimming: 5 bases; junction bases outside the gene matches: 13. The CDR3 totals 17 residues. Germline CDR1 and CDR2: MNHNS and SASEGT. The CDR3, as DNA: TGTGCCAGCAGTGCCCGAAGGGGGACAGGGGCCTTTGAGACCCAGTACTTC. As protein: CASSARRGTGAFETQYF.

The J gene is TRBJ2-2, the V gene TRBV5-1, with 8 positions matching TRBD2. This CDR3 spans 15 amino acids. In germline, CDR1 is SGHRS, CDR2 YFSETQ. J was trimmed by 3 bases and V by 1 base; bases with no gene match: 2. The CDR3 region is CASSLSGGDTGELFF. In DNA, the CDR3 is TGCGCCAGCAGCTTGTCCGGGGGGGACACCGGGGAGCTGTTTTTT.

This clone was observed a few times. V usage is TRBV6-1 and J usage is TRBJ1-2; no clear D gene. Trimming cost V 3 bases and J 2 bases, with 7 bases left between them. The CDR3 contains 13 residues. CDR1 is MNHNS and CDR2 is SASEGT in the germline V gene. For the CDR3, the DNA is TGTGCCAGCAGTGAGTTGGGAAACTATGGCTACACCTTC. The encoded protein is CASSELGNYGYTF.

This rearrangement joins TRBV6-6 to TRBJ2-3, with D hard to call. The CDR3 extends over 12 amino acids. Per the germline V gene, CDR1 is MNHNY and CDR2 is SVGAGI (reference sequence). Deletions cut 4 bases from V and 3 bases from J, with 5 bases between. CDR3 sequence: CASSLGTDTQYF. Here the CDR3 DNA reads TGTGCCAGCAGTTTGGGGACAGATACGCAGTATTTT.

The chain employs TRBV6-6 and TRBJ2-7, with 11 bases aligning to TRBD2. Germline trimming cut 5 bases from V and 4 bases from J; bases unmatched to any gene: 10. Looked up from germline, CDR1 is MNHNY and CDR2 is SVGAGI (reference sequence). This CDR3 is 16 amino acids long. CDR3 in DNA: TGTGCCAGCAGTCACACGACTAGCGGGGTCGTTTACGAGCAGTACTTC. Encoded protein: CASSHTTSGVVYEQYF.

This clone was recorded a few times. The chain links TRBV4-2 to TRBJ1-2; 7 positions agree with TRBD1. After removal of 1 base from V and 4 bases from J, the junction contained 3 bases not matched to a gene. Germline V gene lookup returns CDR1 LGHNA and CDR2 YNFKEQ. This CDR3 region has 14 residues. The CDR3 DNA reads as TGTGCCAGCAGCCAAGGGGGGGACAGCTATGGCTACACCTTC. It translates to CASSQGGDSYGYTF.

This clone was detected only once. The chain employs TRBV5-1 and TRBJ2-2, with 7 bases aligning to TRBD2. CDR1 and CDR2 from the germline V gene are SGHRS and YFSETQ. This CDR3 is 14 amino acids long. Trimming at V came to 2 bases and at J to 4 bases, leaving 2 bases not matched to a gene. As DNA, the CDR3 is TGCGCCAGCAGCTTAAGGACTAGCACCGGGGAGCTGTTTTTT. Its protein product is CASSLRTSTGELFF.

The chain employs TRBV19 and TRBJ2-7, with 13 bases fitting TRBD2. CDR1 and CDR2 (germline): LNHDA, SQIVND (reference sequence). V shed 9 bases, J shed 4 bases, and the junction held 9 bases outside the gene matches. CDR3 length: 15 amino acids. As DNA, the CDR3 is TGTGCCAGCCGGGGACTAGCGGGAACCGGGTACGAGCAGTACTTC. This encodes CASRGLAGTGYEQYF.

The J gene is TRBJ1-2, the V gene TRBV28; D is unclear. CDR3 length equals 15 residues. Germline lookup yields CDR1 MDHEN and CDR2 SYDVKM. Trimming left V 6 bases short and J 3 bases short, with 17 bases between. This CDR3 reads CASRAARTEDYGYTF. The CDR3 bases are TGTGCCAGCAGAGCTGCCAGGACGGAGGACTATGGCTACACCTTC.

The CDR3 DNA sequence: TGCGCCAGCAGCCAAGCGACAGGGGGCACGTACGAGCAGTACTTC. Protein sequence: CASSQATGGTYEQYF. V usage is TRBV4-1 and J usage is TRBJ2-7; 10 nucleotides agree with TRBD1. CDR1 and CDR2 (germline): MGHRA, YSYEKL. The CDR3 is made up of 15 amino acids. J was trimmed by 4 bases and V by 1 base; bases with no gene match: 4.

A few counts support this clone. V and J are TRBV28 and TRBJ1-3, with a weak D call TRBD1 (6 bases). Trimming took 1 base from V and 2 from J, leaving 12 bases between them. Looked up from germline, CDR1 is MDHEN and CDR2 is SYDVKM. This CDR3 is built from 16 residues. CDR3 residues: CASSLFRDIAGNTIYF. CDR3 bases: TGTGCCAGCAGTTTATTTCGGGACATTGCTGGAAACACCATATATTTT. Variable domain in full (rest from reference TRBV28 and TRBJ1-3): DVKVTQSSRYLVKRTGEKVFLECVQDMDHENMFWYRQDPGLGLRLIYFSYDVKMKEKGDIPEGYSVSREKKERFSLILESASTNQTSMYLCASSLFRDIAGNTIYFGEGSWLTVV.

The CDR3 region has the DNA TGTGCCAGCTGGTCAGTCTCTGGAAACACCATATATTTT. It translates to CASWSVSGNTIYF. The chain recombines TRBV6-6 with TRBJ1-3; no reliable D call. Germline loops: CDR1 MNHNY, CDR2 SVGAGI (reference sequence). Trimming stripped 8 bases from V and 0 bases from J, with 8 bases between. The CDR3 contains 13 residues.

This clone came up once. This chain joins TRBV2 and TRBJ2-2, with D unclear. This CDR3 is 16 amino acids long. The germline V and J ends were trimmed by 0 bases and 5 bases, with 13 bases remaining between them. Looked up from germline, CDR1 is SNHLY and CDR2 is FYNNEI. The CDR3 nucleotides read TGTGCCAGCAGTGAAGCTGTGGTCCGCGGAACCGGGGAGCTGTTTTTT. It codes for CASSEAVVRGTGELFF.

This clone was counted once. The chain has TRBV5-8 and TRBJ2-7; D may be TRBD1 (6 bases). Between the trimmed V and J ends, which lost 4 bases and 1 base, there was a span of 12 bases. Germline-derived CDR1 and CDR2 are SGHTS and YDEGEE. The CDR3 spans 14 residues. Written as DNA, the CDR3 is TGTGCCAGCAGCCTCACGGACAGATCCTACGAGCAGTACTTC. As protein: CASSLTDRSYEQYF.

This clone was seen once. The V and J genes are TRBV11-2 and TRBJ1-4; D might be TRBD1 (5 bases). Looked up from germline, CDR1 is SGHAT and CDR2 is FQNNGV. This CDR3 is built from 16 residues. The V gene lost 1 base and the J gene lost 5 bases, with 14 bases spanning the gap. DNA for the CDR3: TGTGCCAGCAGCTTAGCCTCGGAGACAGAGAATGAAAAACTGTTTTTT. It encodes CASSLASETENEKLFF.

This clone was picked up a small number of times. The gene calls are TRBV6-1 and TRBJ2-1, with D tentatively TRBD1 (5 bases). The CDR3 has 13 residues. Germline values: CDR1 MNHNS, CDR2 SASEGT. With 4 bases removed from V and 8 bases from J, the gap between germline ends came to 12 bases. CDR3 sequence: CASSVWGVDEQFF. In DNA form, the CDR3 reads TGTGCCAGCAGTGTTTGGGGCGTAGATGAGCAGTTCTTC.

This chain joins TRBV19 and TRBJ2-5, with D unclear. V was clipped by 2 bases and J by 5 bases, with 9 bases between them. The CDR3 is 13 residues long. Germline loops: CDR1 LNHDA, CDR2 SQIVND (reference sequence). The DNA of the CDR3 is TGTGCCAGTAGTATATTCCCGGAGGAGACCCAGTACTTC. Translation gives CASSIFPEETQYF.

The rearrangement uses TRBV15 and TRBJ1-5, with TRBD1 matching over 8 bases. J was trimmed by 6 bases and V by 4 bases; bases with no gene match: 5. CDR1 and CDR2 from the germline V gene are LNHNV and YYDKDF (reference sequence). The CDR3 has 14 residues. In DNA form, the CDR3 reads TGTGCCACCAGCATAGGACAGGGAAGTCAGCCCCAGCATTTT. Its protein product is CATSIGQGSQPQHF. Filled out from reference TRBV15 and TRBJ1-5, the complete variable domain reads DAMVIQNPRYQVTQFGKPVTLSCSQTLNHNVMYWYQQKSSQAPKLLFHYYDKDFNNEADTPDNFQSRRPNTSFCFLDIRSPGLGDTAMYLCATSIGQGSQPQHFGDGTRLSIL.

This clone was detected a few times. The chain is built from TRBV30 and TRBJ1-5, with D hard to call. CDR3 length: 13 residues. Germline-derived CDR1 and CDR2 are GTSNPN and SVGIG (reference sequence). Trimming removed 0 bases at V and 5 bases at J, with 8 bases between. The CDR3 DNA follows: TGTGCCTGGAGTGTAGGGAGGGATCAGCCCCAGCATTTT. Translated, it gives CAWSVGRDQPQHF. The variable domain in full, with the rest retrieved from reference TRBV30 and TRBJ1-5, is SQTIHQWPATLVQPVGSPLSLECTVEGTSNPNLYWYRQAAGRGLQLLFYSVGIGQISSEVPQNLSASRPQDRQFILSSKKLLLSDSGFYLCAWSVGRDQPQHFGDGTRLSIL.

The chain carries TRBV30 and TRBJ1-1, with TRBD1 as a possible D gene (6 bases). Trimming left V 5 bases short and J 2 bases short, with 12 bases between. This CDR3 region has 13 residues. CDR1 and CDR2 from the germline V gene are GTSNPN and SVGIG (reference sequence). CDR3 residues: CAWEPTGNTEAFF. CDR3 nucleotide sequence: TGTGCCTGGGAACCGACAGGTAACACTGAAGCTTTCTTT.

This chain connects TRBV19 to TRBJ1-2; TRBD1 matches at 9 bases. V dropped 5 bases and J dropped 4; count of bases not matched to a gene: 11. Germline V lookup: CDR1 LNHDA, CDR2 SQIVND (reference sequence). This CDR3 region has 16 residues. The CDR3 loop reads CASSERSTGGAYGYTF. The CDR3 DNA reads as TGTGCCAGTAGTGAGAGATCGACAGGGGGAGCCTATGGCTACACCTTC.

This rearrangement joins TRBV6-1 to TRBJ2-2; D might be TRBD2 (5 bases). Germline CDR1 MNHNS, CDR2 SASEGT. The V end was cut by 0 bases, the J end by 5 bases, with 19 bases between. The CDR3 contains 18 residues. CDR3 in DNA: TGTGCCAGCAGTGAAGCGGCCTGGGCGAGGGTGAATACCGGGGAGCTGTTTTTT. Residues: CASSEAAWARVNTGELFF.

This clone was detected only once. This chain connects TRBV6-1 to TRBJ2-3; 8 positions match TRBD2. This CDR3 spans 14 amino acids. In germline, CDR1 is MNHNS, CDR2 SASEGT. Germline trimming cut 3 bases from V and 4 bases from J; bases unmatched to any gene: 3. The CDR3 DNA is TGTGCCAGCAGTGACCTGACTAGCGCAGATACGCAGTATTTT. Protein product: CASSDLTSADTQYF.

The V call is TRBV5-6, the J call TRBJ1-1, with TRBD1 matching 7 bases. The CDR3 runs 15 residues. With 4 bases clipped from V and 5 bases from J, the junction kept 11 bases outside the gene matches. The germline V gene encodes CDR1 SGHDT and CDR2 YYEEEE. The CDR3 DNA reads as TGTGCCAGCAGCGACAGGGAGAGGAGAACAACTGAAGCTTTCTTT. It encodes CASSDRERRTTEAFF.

This chain connects TRBV30 to TRBJ2-5, with D possibly matching TRBD2 (5 bases). V was clipped by 0 bases and J by 5 bases, with 13 bases between them. Looked up from germline, CDR1 is GTSNPN and CDR2 is SVGIG (reference sequence). This CDR3 spans 14 amino acids. CDR3 sequence: CAWSVLFGVETQYF. The CDR3 DNA is TGTGCCTGGAGTGTCCTCTTCGGGGTCGAGACCCAGTACTTC. The variable domain in full, with the rest retrieved from reference TRBV30 and TRBJ2-5, is SQTIHQWPATLVQPVGSPLSLECTVEGTSNPNLYWYRQAAGRGLQLLFYSVGIGQISSEVPQNLSASRPQDRQFILSSKKLLLSDSGFYLCAWSVLFGVETQYFGPGTRLLVL.